These 24 T cell receptor beta chains share one sample of origin, sequenced in a study of CD8 T cells in ankylosing spondylitis. Whole-study findings and limits: The study identified a TCR beta motif of about eight highly homologous variants that appeared characteristic of ankylosing spondylitis blood.

What these receptors recognize is not known. Each CDR3 protein gets one entry after TCRdb re-called the 5' RACE reads with MiXCR. The data contain a few hundred thousand distinct CDR3 sequences, over 9.5% of them singletons. Sequencing input: blood, either unsorted or a sorted T cell fraction (not recorded which). These receptors were collected from a male donor with ankylosing spondylitis.

The genes are TRBV27 and TRBJ2-5, with 8 bases lining up with TRBD1. With 5 bases clipped from V and 4 bases from J, the junction kept 6 bases outside the gene matches. The germline CDR1 and CDR2 sequences are MNHEY and SMNVEV (reference sequence). The CDR3 totals 14 residues. CDR3 sequence reads: CASSPFDRGETQYF. In DNA, the CDR3 is TGTGCCAGCAGTCCCTTTGACAGGGGAGAGACCCAGTACTTC.

This clonotype occurred a few times. The chain combines TRBV5-1 with TRBJ2-5; 7 nucleotides agree with TRBD1. Trimming at V came to 3 bases and at J to 5 bases, leaving 10 bases not matched to a gene. Germline lookup yields CDR1 SGHRS and CDR2 YFSETQ. The CDR3 is 15 amino acids. The CDR3 DNA reads as TGCGCCAGCAGCTCGGGACAGCCCAAAACGGAGACCCAGTACTTC. Translation gives CASSSGQPKTETQYF.

This clonotype was seen more than once but under ten times. The chain employs TRBV11-2 and TRBJ2-1; 11 bases line up with TRBD2. This CDR3 contains 15 residues. J lost 10 bases, V lost 6 bases, and 11 bases had no gene match. CDR1 SGHAT and CDR2 FQNNGV come from the germline V gene. The CDR3: CASSLSGRANSEQFF. The CDR3 DNA follows: TGTGCCAGCAGTCTTAGCGGGAGGGCGAACTCGGAGCAGTTCTTC.

The V and J genes are TRBV20-1 and TRBJ2-5; 12 positions agree with TRBD1. V dropped 5 bases and J dropped 5; count of bases not matched to a gene: 6. This CDR3 contains 14 residues. In germline, CDR1 is DFQATT, CDR2 SNEGSKA (reference sequence). CDR3 amino acids: CSAEGQGAGETQYF. DNA of the CDR3: TGCAGTGCTGAGGGACAGGGGGCTGGGGAGACCCAGTACTTC.

This clonotype was recorded at least ten times. CDR3 sequence (DNA): TGTGCCAGCAGCTTGGTGACAGGGGTTAGCAATCAGCCCCAGCATTTT. It translates to CASSLVTGVSNQPQHF. V is TRBV7-2 and J is TRBJ1-5; 8 bases agree with TRBD1. The CDR3 has 16 amino acids. The V gene end was trimmed by 3 bases and the J gene end by 0 bases; junction bases not matched to a gene: 4. Germline V gene data show CDR1 as SGHTA and CDR2 as FQGNSA.

This clonotype has more than one count but fewer than ten. The chain couples TRBV29-1 to TRBJ1-1; TRBD1 agrees at 7 bases. Looked up from germline, CDR1 is SQVTM and CDR2 is ANQGSEA. There are 13 residues in the CDR3. J was trimmed by 5 bases and V by 5 bases; bases with no gene match: 8. CDR3 in DNA: TGCAGCGTTACTACAGGGGCAGTTACTGAAGCTTTCTTT. It is translated as CSVTTGAVTEAFF. Full variable domain (outside the CDR3, taken from reference TRBV29-1 and TRBJ1-1): SAVISQKPSRDICQRGTSLTIQCQVDSQVTMMFWYRQQPGQSLTLIATANQGSEATYESGFVIDKFPISRPNLTFSTLTVSNMSPEDSSIYLCSVTTGAVTEAFFGQGTRLTVV.

This clonotype was observed a few times. The chain has TRBV6-1 and TRBJ2-3; D may match TRBD1 or TRBD2 (5 bases each). CDR1 and CDR2 from the germline V gene are MNHNS and SASEGT. The ends were cut back, 5 bases at V and 0 bases at J, with 12 bases in the middle. The CDR3 loop spans 15 amino acids. The chain's CDR3 is CASSSRDPSTDTQYF. CDR3 DNA sequence: TGTGCCAGCAGTAGCCGGGACCCTAGCACAGATACGCAGTATTTT.

This sequence joins TRBV11-2 and TRBJ2-3; perhaps D is TRBD1 or TRBD2 (7 bases each). The CDR3 covers 17 residues. V was pared by 5 bases and J by 2 bases, with 20 bases between. Germline lookup yields CDR1 SGHAT and CDR2 FQNNGV. The CDR3, as DNA: TGTGCCAGCAGCCCAGCAGGGGGAGGGGGTAACACAGATACGCAGTATTTT. This gives the protein CASSPAGGGGNTDTQYF.

This chain links TRBV29-1 with TRBJ1-1; the D gene is possibly TRBD1 (5 bases). Trimming cost V 5 bases and J 0 bases, with 13 bases left between them. Germline CDR1 SQVTM, CDR2 ANQGSEA. This CDR3 contains 14 residues. The CDR3 sequence: CSVPRGGVNTEAFF. For the CDR3, the DNA is TGCAGCGTTCCCCGGGGGGGGGTGAACACTGAAGCTTTCTTT.

Only a few counts were recorded for this clonotype. This sequence joins TRBV5-1 and TRBJ2-6; 7 positions match TRBD2. This CDR3 spans 14 amino acids. V was clipped by 4 bases and J by 3 bases; unmatched bases: 1. Germline V lookup: CDR1 SGHRS, CDR2 YFSETQ. The CDR3 spells CASSPGGGANVLTF. The DNA for the CDR3 is TGCGCCAGCAGCCCGGGGGGTGGGGCCAACGTCCTGACTTTC.

The V and J genes are TRBV6-2 or TRBV6-3 and TRBJ2-7, with 11 bases fitting TRBD2. This CDR3 spans 13 amino acids. The V and J ends lost 5 bases and 5 bases, in that order; junction bases with no gene match: 2. In germline, CDR1 is MNHEY, CDR2 SVGEGT. The CDR3 bases are TGTGCCAGCAGTCTGGGACTAGCGGACGAGCAGTACTTC. Its translation: CASSLGLADEQYF.

This clonotype was counted ten times or more. The chain employs TRBV10-3 and TRBJ2-5, with 12 bases aligning to TRBD2. This CDR3 has 16 residues. Germline CDR1 is ENHRY and CDR2 is SYGVKD. Trimming cost V 8 bases and J 4 bases; bases outside gene matches: 11. The CDR3 region has the DNA TGTGCCATCGGGATCCGACTAGCGGGAGATCTAGAGACCCAGTACTTC. It yields the protein CAIGIRLAGDLETQYF.

In its sample, this clonotype was seen many times. The V gene is TRBV7-8, the J gene TRBJ2-5, with TRBD1 identical over 7 bases. The germline V gene has CDR1 SGHVS and CDR2 FQNEAQ. This CDR3 spans 15 amino acids. V lost 4 bases to trimming and J lost 7 bases; unmatched junction nucleotides: 12. The CDR3 region is CASSYTGTAMVTQYF. Written as DNA, the CDR3 is TGTGCCAGCAGCTACACCGGGACAGCTATGGTGACCCAGTACTTC.

The CDR3 loop is CASSKGPRQGAGEQYF. DNA for the CDR3: TGTGCCAGCAGCAAAGGTCCGAGACAGGGGGCGGGAGAGCAGTACTTC. The J gene is TRBJ2-7, the V gene TRBV21-1; TRBD1 is the table's D call and was not checked against the DNA. TRBV21-1 is flagged as a pseudogene. The CDR3 consists of 16 residues.

Turning to this clonotype: Compared with germline, one end of the junction differs, possibly owing to a read error. The chain employs TRBV12-3 or TRBV12-4 and TRBJ2-1; D is unclear. The CDR3 runs 11 residues. CDR3 loop: CASSLGNEQSF. The CDR3 DNA sequence: TGTGCCAGCAGTTTGGGAAATGAGCAGTCCTTC.

The chain has TRBV7-8 and TRBJ2-1; perhaps TRBD1 as D (6 bases). Germline assignment: CDR1 SGHVS and CDR2 FQNEAQ. V gave up 6 bases and J gave up 9 bases, with 21 bases separating them. The CDR3 spans 15 residues. The chain's CDR3 is CASRSRGRDLSEQFF. The CDR3 nucleotides read TGTGCCAGCAGATCTAGGGGGAGAGATTTGAGTGAGCAGTTCTTC.

This clonotype has a count of ten or more. The V gene is TRBV12-3 or TRBV12-4, the J gene TRBJ1-3, with D unclear. Trimming pared 3 bases from V and 2 bases from J, leaving 2 bases between. This CDR3 has 12 residues. The CDR3 loop reads CASSFAGNTIYF. CDR3 sequence (DNA): TGTGCCAGCAGTTTCGCTGGAAACACCATATATTTT.

V usage is TRBV5-1 and J usage is TRBJ1-2, with D unclear. CDR1 is SGHRS, CDR2 YFSETQ, per germline. V gave up 1 base and J gave up 3 bases, with 10 bases separating them. The CDR3 is 14 residues long. CDR3 loop: CASSLNDGYYGYTF. The CDR3 DNA sequence: TGCGCCAGCAGCTTGAACGACGGGTACTATGGCTACACCTTC.

This clonotype was recorded a few times. This chain links TRBV12-3 or TRBV12-4 with TRBJ1-6; D possibly corresponds to TRBD1 (6 bases). V lost 5 bases and J lost 10, with 15 bases in between. The CDR3 runs 14 residues. CDR3 in DNA: TGTGCCAGCAGTATCAGGGTAGGGGGATCACCCCTCCACTTT. Amino acids: CASSIRVGGSPLHF.

This clonotype was detected only a few times. CDR3 coding DNA: TGTGCTAGTGGTTGGGGACAGGGGAGTAGTCAGCCCCAGCATTTT. It is translated as CASGWGQGSSQPQHF. The V and J genes are TRBV12-5 and TRBJ1-5; TRBD1 aligns across 10 bases. The CDR3 runs 15 residues. V trimming: 4 bases; J trimming: 6 bases; junction bases outside the gene matches: 6. Germline-derived CDR1 and CDR2 are LGHNT and FRNRAP.

Many counts were recorded for this clonotype. V usage is TRBV5-1 and J usage is TRBJ2-7; 7 positions match TRBD2. The V and J ends lost 4 bases and 7 bases, in that order; junction bases with no gene match: 14. This CDR3 contains 15 residues. The germline V gene encodes CDR1 SGHRS and CDR2 YFSETQ. In nucleotides, the CDR3 is TGCGCCAGCAGCCTTGCTGGAGCGGGAACGGGTGAGCAGTACGTC. Its protein is CASSLAGAGTGEQYV.

This clonotype showed up just a few times. J is TRBJ2-5 and V is TRBV9; D possibly corresponds to TRBD2 (6 bases). The V end lost 3 bases, the J end lost 5 bases, and 17 bases lay between the germline ends. Germline values: CDR1 SGDLS, CDR2 YYNGEE. The CDR3 contains 15 residues. CDR3 nucleotide sequence: TGTGCCAGCAGCGACCACACGGGACTCTGGGAGACCCAGTACTTC. It translates to CASSDHTGLWETQYF. The full variable domain, rest sourced from reference TRBV9 and TRBJ2-5, is DSGVTQTPKHLITATGQRVTLRCSPRSGDLSVYWYQQSLDQGLQFLIQYYNGEERAKGNILERFSAQQFPDLHSELNLSSLELGDSALYFCASSDHTGLWETQYFGPGTRLLVL.

This clonotype was observed a few times. The CDR3 here is CASSLKGGLGYEQYF. The CDR3 DNA reads TGTGCCAGCAGCTTAAAGGGGGGCCTTGGATACGAGCAGTACTTC. This chain joins TRBV7-9 and TRBJ2-7; either TRBD1 or TRBD2 may fit D (6 bases each). CDR3 length equals 15 residues. Trimming left V 2 bases short and J 4 bases short, with 15 bases between. Germline assignment: CDR1 SEHNR and CDR2 FQNEAQ (reference sequence).

The chain employs TRBV20-1 and TRBJ2-2; D gene ambiguous. The CDR3 has 14 residues. The V and J ends lost 0 bases and 0 bases respectively, with 5 bases between them. Germline V gene lookup returns CDR1 DFQATT and CDR2 SNEGSKA (reference sequence). This CDR3 is CSARDRANTGELFF. The CDR3 region has the DNA TGCAGTGCTAGAGATCGGGCGAACACCGGGGAGCTGTTTTTT.